This T cell receptor beta chain originates from a study of blood T cell repertoires in COVID-19. Study-level background: The United States, Italy and Spain provided the acute and convalescent COVID-19 samples.

This clone has just a few counts. Repertoires were generated with immunoSEQ multiplex PCR, while TCRdb's copy carries only in-frame clones and drops some. This table has around 220,000 clones, around 87% appearing once. Germline loops: CDR1 SGHTS, CDR2 YDEGEE. The CDR3 is 15 amino acids. The V segment lost 4 bases and the J segment 4 bases; nucleotides outside the gene matches: 8. This TCR was sampled from a woman aged 25 to 39 with acute COVID-19. The sample consisted of PBMCs or T cells enriched from blood (not recorded which). The V call is TRBV5-8, the J call TRBJ1-5; 7 bases match TRBD1. In nucleotides, the CDR3 is TGTGCCAGCAGCCCCTTCCGACAGGGAAATCAGCCCCAGCATTTT. Its translation: CASSPFRQGNQPQHF.